This entry is about one T cell receptor beta chain. The target antigen is unknown. This specimen comes from a study of cytomegalovirus exposure and HLA in healthy donors. This table comes from immunoSEQ multiplex PCR, and its TCRdb copy is limited to in-frame clones, with some not included. The sample holds around 300,000 clones; 70% to 90% are singletons and the top ten take approximately 1%. CDR1 and CDR2 (germline): SEHNR, FQNEAQ (reference sequence). V shed 1 base, J shed 0 bases, and the junction held 3 bases outside the gene matches. The CDR3 has 16 amino acids. General study results and limits: The listing of roughly 160 TCR beta chains classed them as cytomegalovirus-associated. Three of the chains that were CMV-associated were confirmed in vitro to be specific for CMV antigens.

This receptor was identified in a woman aged 18-29 years in good health and CMV-seronegative. The specimen was PBMCs. The chain links TRBV7-9 to TRBJ1-5; 7 bases line up with TRBD1. CDR3: CASSLGGQDSNQPQHF. The CDR3 DNA is TGTGCCAGCAGCTTAGGAGGACAGGATAGCAATCAGCCCCAGCATTTT.